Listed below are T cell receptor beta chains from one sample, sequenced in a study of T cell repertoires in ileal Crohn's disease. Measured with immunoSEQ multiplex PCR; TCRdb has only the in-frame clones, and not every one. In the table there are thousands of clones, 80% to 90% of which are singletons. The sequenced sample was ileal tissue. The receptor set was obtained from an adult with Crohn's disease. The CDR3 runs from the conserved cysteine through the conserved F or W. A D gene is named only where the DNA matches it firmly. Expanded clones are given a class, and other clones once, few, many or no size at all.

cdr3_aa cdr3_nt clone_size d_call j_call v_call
CASSPKQGWGNQPQHF TGTGCCAGCAGCCCCAAACAGGGTTGGGGAAATCAGCCCCAGCATTTT NA NA TRBJ1-5 TRBV16
CASTETRGIQETQYF TGTGCCAGCACCGAAACCAGAGGGATACAAGAGACCCAGTACTTC NA NA TRBJ2-5 TRBV25-1
CASSPRRAASYNEQFF TGTGCCAGCAGCCCCCGGAGAGCGGCCTCCTACAATGAGCAGTTCTTC NA NA TRBJ2-1 TRBV11-1
CASSLDQDRNYEQYF TGTGCCAGCAGCTTAGATCAAGACAGGAACTACGAGCAGTACTTC NA NA TRBJ2-7 TRBV11-3
CASSLGREAHEQYF TGTGCCAGCAGCTTAGGGAGGGAAGCCCACGAGCAGTACTTC NA NA TRBJ2-7 TRBV11-3
CASSMGQRRQFF TGTGCCAGTAGTATGGGCCAGCGGAGGCAGTTCTTC once NA TRBJ2-1 TRBV19
CASSLAGGGPYEQYF TGTGCCAGCAGCTTGGCTGGGGGAGGGCCGTACGAGCAGTACTTC NA TRBD2 TRBJ2-7 TRBV5-4
CASSLERAGRDYGYTF TGTGCCAGCAGCTTGGAGCGGGCAGGGCGGGACTATGGCTACACCTTC NA NA TRBJ1-2 TRBV5-6
CASSPTGGLNTEAFF TGTGCCAGCAGCCCAACAGGGGGCCTGAACACTGAAGCTTTCTTT NA TRBD1 TRBJ1-1 TRBV5-4
CASSLGRGKGYEQYF TGTGCCAGCAGCTTGGGGCGGGGGAAAGGGTACGAGCAGTACTTC NA TRBD2 TRBJ2-7 TRBV5-5
CASSLGWAQTEAFF TGTGCCAGCAGCTTGGGATGGGCGCAAACTGAAGCTTTCTTT NA NA TRBJ1-1 TRBV5-8
CASSWADRRNEQFF TGCGCCAGCAGCTGGGCGGACAGGCGCAATGAGCAGTTCTTC NA TRBD1 TRBJ2-1 TRBV5-1
CASSPGTQGYTTEAFF TGTGCCAGCAGCCCCGGCACCCAGGGATATACCACTGAAGCTTTCTTT NA NA TRBJ1-1 TRBV11-2
CASSHPGPQETQYF TGTGCCAGCAGCCATCCAGGGCCGCAAGAGACCCAGTACTTC NA NA TRBJ2-5 TRBV5-4
CASSQNIAGGRPDTQYF TGCGCCAGCAGCCAAAACATAGCGGGAGGGCGGCCAGATACGCAGTATTTT NA TRBD2 TRBJ2-3 TRBV4-1
CASSLEHATSLYEQYF TGTGCCAGCAGCTTAGAACATGCGACTAGCTTGTACGAGCAGTACTTC NA TRBD2 TRBJ2-7 TRBV11-2